This record concerns one TCR beta chain sequence. The data are from a study of blood T cell repertoires in COVID-19. Across the study: Material from acute and convalescent COVID-19 was sourced from the United States, Italy and Spain. T cells, B-cell-depleted T cells, or PBMCs supplied cDNA or gDNA.

Seattle researchers signed up patients amid active infection and tracked them longitudinally. As processed by the authors: Reference gene primer amplification gave estimated nucleated cell counts. Profiled with immunoSEQ multiplex PCR; TCRdb holds only in-frame clones, not every one. V, J and clone size are taken as reported in that table, and D and trimming were inferred from the DNA itself. This sample has a few hundred thousand clones, with about 91% found just once. The germline V gene encodes CDR1 MNHEY and CDR2 SMNVEV (reference sequence). J lost 6 bases, V lost 0 bases, and 7 bases had no gene match. CDR3 length equals 17 residues.

Sample: peripheral blood. The rearrangement joins TRBV27 to TRBJ1-6, with 8 bases fitting TRBD1. The clonotype originates from a woman aged 45 to 65 with COVID-19, enrolled during active disease. CDR3 sequence reads: CASSLSIQTGANSPLHF. CDR3 DNA sequence: TGTGCCAGCAGTTTATCGATACAGACAGGGGCTAATTCACCCCTCCACTTT.